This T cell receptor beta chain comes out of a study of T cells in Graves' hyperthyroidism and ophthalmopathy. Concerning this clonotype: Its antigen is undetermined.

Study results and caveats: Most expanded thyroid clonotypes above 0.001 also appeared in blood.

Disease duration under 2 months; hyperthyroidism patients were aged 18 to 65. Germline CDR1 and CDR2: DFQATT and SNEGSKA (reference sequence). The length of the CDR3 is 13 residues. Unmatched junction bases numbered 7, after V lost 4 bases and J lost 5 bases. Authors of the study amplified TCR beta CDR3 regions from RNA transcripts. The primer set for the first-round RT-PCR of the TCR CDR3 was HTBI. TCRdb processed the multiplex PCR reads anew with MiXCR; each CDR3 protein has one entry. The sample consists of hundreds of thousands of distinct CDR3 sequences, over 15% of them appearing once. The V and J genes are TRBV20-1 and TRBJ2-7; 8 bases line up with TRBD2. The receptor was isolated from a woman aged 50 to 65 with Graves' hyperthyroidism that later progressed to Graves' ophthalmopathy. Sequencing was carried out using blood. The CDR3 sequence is CSAIDLAGHEQYF. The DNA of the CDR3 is TGCAGTGCTATAGACCTAGCGGGCCACGAGCAGTACTTC.